The 5 T cell receptor beta chains reported below all come from one sample, sequenced in a study of cytomegalovirus exposure and HLA in healthy donors (dated by TCRdb to about 2017). The method behind the library was the immunoSEQ multiplex PCR assay. The multiplex PCR relied on a mix of 60 forward primers for TCR Vbeta segments and 13 reverse primers for TCR Jbeta segments. TCRdb mirrors the immuneACCESS table, restricted to in-frame sequences. Some clones are absent from its copies; in checked studies, under half trace to an unresolved V gene, and the reason for the others is unknown. Present in this sample are roughly 100,000 clones, 12% of which were seen just once. 16% of the sample is in the top ten clones. Material: PBMCs. The receptors were gathered from a man aged 35 to 55 in good health and CMV-seropositive.

This clone was seen only a few times. The V gene is TRBV14, the J gene TRBJ1-1; a weak D match, TRBD1 (6 bases). Trimming shortened V by 4 bases and J by 10 bases, and 16 bases separated the two germline ends. Germline V lookup: CDR1 SGHDN, CDR2 FVKESK. CDR3 length: 13 amino acids. CDR3 region: CASSPRGRDGAFF. CDR3 sequence (DNA): TGTGCCAGCAGCCCAAGGGGGAGGGACGGAGCTTTCTTT.

This clone was seen more than once but under ten times. This chain joins TRBV27 and TRBJ1-4; 10 bases match TRBD1. There are 15 residues in the CDR3. The trim removed 6 bases at V and 8 bases at J, leaving 9 bases unmatched. Germline V CDR1 and CDR2: MNHEY, SMNVEV (reference sequence). CDR3 protein: CASSQDRGQREKLFF. DNA of the CDR3: TGTGCCAGCAGCCAAGACAGGGGGCAAAGGGAAAAACTGTTTTTT.

The chain is built from TRBV27 and TRBJ2-7, with 8 bases that match TRBD2. From germline, CDR1 is MNHEY and CDR2 SMNVEV (reference sequence). Trimming took 2 bases from V and 3 from J; bases not matched to a gene: 9. CDR3 length: 16 amino acids. The CDR3 loop reads CASSLTTLAGGYEQYF. The CDR3 DNA follows: TGTGCCAGCAGTTTAACGACTCTAGCGGGTGGCTACGAGCAGTACTTC.

This clone occurred a few times. The chain has TRBV7-9 and TRBJ1-2; maybe TRBD1 (6 bases). Germline CDR1 and CDR2: SEHNR and FQNEAQ (reference sequence). There are 13 residues in the CDR3. V dropped 4 bases and J dropped 4 bases, with 10 bases sitting between them. CDR3 coding DNA: TGTGCCAGCAGCTGGGGACAAGGCTATGGCTACACCTTC. It codes for CASSWGQGYGYTF.

This clone has just a few counts. No DNA is shown, since the ends of the CDR3 on it are uncertain; the CDR3 is the one TCRdb lists. J is TRBJ2-2 and V is TRBV7-9; no DNA check was done on the table's D call, TRBD2. The V gene's germline CDR1 is SEHNR and CDR2 FQNEAQ (reference sequence). 13 amino acids form the CDR3, both terminal residues included. The CDR3 region is CASSLLRFGELFF.